What follows describes a single TCR beta chain. This sample stems from a study of blood T cell repertoires in COVID-19. Study-level background: Sources were T cells, B-cell-depleted T cells, or PBMCs; the material itself was cDNA or gDNA.

Per the authors' pipeline: Reference gene primers were amplified, and this amplification served to estimate nucleated cell counts. Clones were sequenced by immunoSEQ multiplex PCR, and TCRdb holds only the in-frame ones, with some missing. V and J calls and clone size are those listed in that table; D and trimming were worked out from the DNA. Of under 60,000 clones listed, over 80% are singletons. This clonotype was obtained from a man in his 70s with acute or convalescent COVID-19. Sequenced: peripheral blood.

For the CDR3, the DNA is TGTGCCAGCAGCTTAGCGCCGAGCGGGGATGGCTACACCTTC. Encoded protein: CASSLAPSGDGYTF. This rearrangement joins TRBV7-9 to TRBJ1-2; the D is unclear. CDR1 is SEHNR, CDR2 FQNEAQ, per germline (reference sequence). Trimming removed 0 bases from V and 6 bases from J, with 11 bases in between. The CDR3 extends over 14 amino acids.